A single sample gave rise to the 15 T cell receptor beta chains below, sequenced in a study of CD8 T cells in Susac syndrome. It was with random hexamers that about 0.45 to 1 ug RNA was reverse transcribed. MiXCR, applied by TCRdb to the immunoSEQ multiplex PCR reads, yields one record per CDR3 protein. Of some 120,000 distinct CDR3 sequences in the sample, over 85% were seen once. Sequencing was carried out using CD8+ T cells from PBMCs. The source of these receptors is a human donor with Susac syndrome.

The chain joins TRBV6-4 to TRBJ2-1; 9 bases agree with TRBD2. CDR3 length equals 16 residues. CDR1 MRHNA and CDR2 SNTAGT come from the germline V gene. The ends lost 5 bases at V and 4 bases at J; junction bases unmatched: 9. Here the CDR3 DNA reads TGTGCCAGCAGTTCCCTAGGCGGGGGGGCTTACAATGAGCAGTTCTTC. This translates into CASSSLGGGAYNEQFF.

This clonotype is a singleton in its sample. The J gene is TRBJ1-6, the V gene TRBV30; 7 nucleotides match TRBD1. The V gene end was trimmed by 2 bases and the J gene end by 7 bases; junction bases not matched to a gene: 14. The germline V gene has CDR1 GTSNPN and CDR2 SVGIG (reference sequence). CDR3 length equals 17 residues. The CDR3 spells CAWSYRPGGTENSPLHF. CDR3 coding DNA: TGTGCCTGGAGTTACAGACCCGGTGGGACAGAGAATTCACCCCTCCACTTT.

V gene TRBV5-6 combines with J gene TRBJ1-6; D is uncertain. Trimming took off 4 bases at V and 9 bases at J, with 20 bases between the two ends. This CDR3 contains 16 residues. CDR1 is SGHDT, CDR2 YYEEEE, per germline. CDR3 bases: TGTGCCAGCAGCCATCTCGAGGTGGGTGGTGGTTCACCCCTCCACTTT. This translates into CASSHLEVGGGSPLHF. Complete variable domain (other parts from reference TRBV5-6 and TRBJ1-6): DAGVTQSPTHLIKTRGQQVTLRCSPKSGHDTVSWYQQALGQGPQFIFQYYEEEERQRGNFPDRFSGHQFPNYSSELNVNALLLGDSALYLCASSHLEVGGGSPLHFGNGTRLTVT.

The chain recombines TRBV20-1 with TRBJ2-7; 7 bases line up with TRBD2. This CDR3 is 13 amino acids long. Germline CDR1 is DFQATT and CDR2 is SNEGSKA (reference sequence). J was trimmed by 2 bases and V by 6 bases; bases with no gene match: 7. This CDR3 is CSALPSGPYEQYF. DNA for the CDR3: TGCAGTGCCCTGCCTAGCGGCCCCTACGAGCAGTACTTC.

The V call is TRBV5-1, the J call TRBJ2-3, with D unresolved. The germline V gene has CDR1 SGHRS and CDR2 YFSETQ. V shed 2 bases and J shed 0 bases, with 10 bases lying between them. The CDR3 contains 15 residues. The DNA of the CDR3 is TGCGCCAGCAGCTTCGTCCCAGCTAGCACAGATACGCAGTATTTT. Encoded protein: CASSFVPASTDTQYF. Based on the CDR3 plus reference TRBV5-1 and TRBJ2-3, the full variable domain is KAGVTQTPRYLIKTRGQQVTLSCSPISGHRSVSWYQQTPGQGLQFLFEYFSETQRNKGNFPGRFSGRQFSNSRSEMNVSTLELGDSALYLCASSFVPASTDTQYFGPGTRLTVL.

This clonotype occurred once. The genes are TRBV9 and TRBJ1-2, with 7 bases fitting TRBD1. V gave up 4 bases and J gave up 2 bases; unmatched junction bases: 11. CDR1 and CDR2 (germline): SGDLS, YYNGEE. The CDR3 extends over 16 amino acids. The CDR3 DNA is TGTGCCAGCAGCTCAGGGGGGCCAGAAACCAACTATGGCTACACCTTC. The encoded protein is CASSSGGPETNYGYTF.

The CDR3 is CASSFRADYEQYF. For the CDR3, the DNA is TGTGCCAGCAGTTTCAGGGCAGACTACGAGCAGTACTTC. The chain combines TRBV12-3 or TRBV12-4 with TRBJ2-7; the D gene is possibly TRBD1 (5 bases). With 3 bases removed from V and 3 bases from J, the gap between germline ends came to 9 bases. The CDR3 totals 13 residues.

This chain uses TRBV7-9 with TRBJ2-7; D is possibly TRBD2 (7 bases). Germline-derived CDR1 and CDR2 are SEHNR and FQNEAQ (reference sequence). The CDR3 runs 15 residues. V shed 5 bases and J shed 6 bases, with 20 bases lying between them. The CDR3 is CASSGRDNYFGEQYF. The CDR3 nucleotides read TGTGCCAGCAGCGGGAGGGACAACTACTTTGGCGAGCAGTACTTC.

The gene calls are TRBV30 and TRBJ2-6, with no clear D. Germline values: CDR1 GTSNPN, CDR2 SVGIG (reference sequence). CDR3 size: 15 residues. Trimming removed 2 bases from V and 2 bases from J, with 10 bases in between. The CDR3 bases are TGTGCCTGGAGTCTAGTCAGAACTGGGGCCAACGTCCTGACTTTC. Protein sequence: CAWSLVRTGANVLTF.

The CDR3 sequence is CSAVGALGSYTTTDTQYF. The CDR3 bases are TGCAGTGCTGTAGGGGCCCTGGGGTCGTATACTACCACAGATACGCAGTATTTT. This chain links TRBV20-1 with TRBJ2-3, with D possibly being TRBD1 (5 bases). The CDR3 is made up of 18 amino acids. V was cut by 5 bases and J by 2 bases, with 26 bases left in between. Per the germline V gene, CDR1 is DFQATT and CDR2 is SNEGSKA (reference sequence).

The chain uses TRBV30 and TRBJ2-5, with TRBD1 identical over 7 bases. CDR3 size: 16 residues. V shed 4 bases, J shed 5 bases, and the junction held 16 bases outside the gene matches. Germline CDR1 reads GTSNPN; CDR2 reads SVGIG (reference sequence). The CDR3 coding sequence is TGTGCCTGGAATCCCTTAACTGACAGGGTTTGGGAGACCCAGTACTTC. It encodes CAWNPLTDRVWETQYF.

The chain joins TRBV24-1 to TRBJ1-2; 11 bases agree with TRBD1. Per germline, CDR1 KGHDR and CDR2 SFDVKD. This CDR3 spans 15 amino acids. The trim removed 5 bases at V and 4 bases at J, leaving 5 bases unmatched. The DNA for the CDR3 is TGTGCCACCAGTGCCCGGACAGGGGGCGTCTATGGCTACACCTTC. As protein: CATSARTGGVYGYTF.

V usage is TRBV30 and J usage is TRBJ2-5, with 8 nucleotides matching TRBD1. Germline loops: CDR1 GTSNPN, CDR2 SVGIG (reference sequence). V was pared by 1 base and J by 2 bases, with 15 bases of the junction left unmatched. The CDR3 is made up of 18 amino acids. CDR3 DNA sequence: TGTGCCTGGAGTGGACAGGGGACCCCCCTTAGGGGGCAAGAGACCCAGTACTTC. Translating gives CAWSGQGTPLRGQETQYF.

As for this clonotype: One junction end does not reproduce the germline sequence, and a read error may be involved. This chain joins TRBV12-3 or TRBV12-4 and TRBJ2-1; 9 positions agree with TRBD2. This CDR3 comprises 14 residues. The CDR3 coding sequence is TGTGCCAGCAGTCTAGCGGGAACCTACAATGAGCAGTTCTTC. Translating it yields CASSLAGTYNEQFF.

The chain uses TRBV20-1 and TRBJ2-7; 13 positions match TRBD2. Looked up from germline, CDR1 is DFQATT and CDR2 is SNEGSKA (reference sequence). The CDR3 sequence is 14 residues long. Trimming took 5 bases from V and 2 from J; bases not matched to a gene: 3. The CDR3 DNA follows: TGCAGTGCTGGGACTAGCGGGATACCCTACGAGCAGTACTTC. This sequence encodes CSAGTSGIPYEQYF.